This entry features one T cell receptor (beta chain) sequence. The data stem from a study of PD-1 blockade in classical Hodgkin lymphoma. For the study at large: A 3 mg/kg intravenous dose of nivolumab was received by patients every 2 weeks.

Profiled with immunoSEQ multiplex PCR; TCRdb holds only in-frame clones, not every one. The table shows about 110,000 clones, with roughly 87% occurring only once. Trimming removed 5 bases from V and 5 bases from J, with 4 bases in between. The CDR3 loop spans 11 amino acids. Germline values: CDR1 SGHAT, CDR2 FQDESV (reference sequence). Each patient experienced a relapse that followed autologous stem cell transplantation, and brentuximab vedotin exposure varied. The TCR originated in a human donor with classical Hodgkin lymphoma. Sequences were derived from peripheral blood mononuclear cells (PBMCs), sampled before the second cycle of nivolumab. The chain combines TRBV11-1 with TRBJ2-1; no definite D call. CDR3 protein: CASSPHNEQFF. The CDR3 nucleotides are TGTGCCAGCAGCCCGCACAATGAGCAGTTCTTC.